The 5 T cell receptor beta chains listed next were all sequenced from one sample in a study of T cell repertoires in cytomegalovirus infection. MiXCR, applied by TCRdb to the reads, yields one record per CDR3 protein. The sample contains 700,000 to 850,000 distinct CDR3 sequences, around a third of which appear only once. No antigen has been identified for these receptors. The sample in question was cultured CD8+ T cells from PBMCs, obtained from culture after CMV antigen stimulation. These receptors were taken from a human donor in good health (CMV status not recorded). Some clones in this sample may be carry-over from other donors' samples.

The sample holds a few counts of this clonotype. The chain combines TRBV12-3 or TRBV12-4 with TRBJ2-1; the D gene is possibly TRBD1 (6 bases). Trimming stripped 5 bases from V and 10 bases from J, with 15 bases between. The CDR3 has 13 residues. The CDR3 loop reads CASSRTAPGEQFF. The CDR3 DNA is TGTGCCAGCAGTCGGACAGCGCCGGGGGAGCAGTTCTTC.

The table lists this clonotype with a count of one. The J gene is TRBJ2-5, the V gene TRBV4-1; D is unresolved. The CDR3 consists of 16 residues. Trimming took off 0 bases at V and 2 bases at J, with 13 bases between the two ends. Germline CDR1 is MGHRA and CDR2 is YSYEKL. CDR3 DNA sequence: TGCGCCAGCAGCCAAGAACGGTTTGGGCTTCAAGAGACCCAGTACTTC. It codes for CASSQERFGLQETQYF.

Comment on this clonotype: Germline and junction disagree at one end, which may indicate a read error. V and J are TRBV19 and TRBJ2-1; TRBD2 might be the D (6 bases). Per germline, CDR1 LNHDA and CDR2 SQIVND (reference sequence). The CDR3 has 14 amino acids. CDR3 DNA sequence: TGTGTCAGTGAAAGGAGGGGCCCCTACAATGAGCAGTTCTTC. This sequence encodes CVSERRGPYNEQFF.

This clonotype appeared a few times. The chain's CDR3 is CASSFDSMSSYEQYV. The CDR3 region has the DNA TGCGCCAGCAGCTTCGACAGCATGAGCTCCTACGAGCAGTACGTC. The chain employs TRBV5-1 and TRBJ2-7, with D possibly being TRBD1 (5 bases). The V end lost 2 bases, the J end lost 0 bases, and 12 bases lay between the germline ends. The CDR3 is made up of 15 amino acids. Germline CDR1 SGHRS, CDR2 YFSETQ.

Here the CDR3 reads CASSLSQQGLYNQPQHF. In DNA, the CDR3 is TGTGCCAGCAGCTTATCCCAACAGGGTTTGTACAATCAGCCCCAGCATTTT. The J gene is TRBJ1-5, the V gene TRBV7-8; D perhaps matches TRBD1 (6 bases). The CDR3 is 17 residues long. CDR1 is SGHVS, CDR2 FQNEAQ, per germline. V was shortened by 2 bases and J by 3 bases, with 17 bases between the two germline ends.